This T cell receptor (beta chain) was sequenced for a study of OX40 agonist ivuxolimab in advanced cancers. Study-level information: Among those treated, three patients had partial responses, one with hepatocellular carcinoma and two with cutaneous melanoma.

Study observations and caveats: People who partly responded at 0.1-3.0 mg/kg had some of the least clonal expansion seen.

The sample holds one count of this clone. Its target is unknown. Libraries were prepared by immunoSEQ multiplex PCR; TCRdb keeps only in-frame clonotypes and omits some of them. The sample holds 31,000 or so clones; 85% to 90% are singletons and the top ten take around 30%. CDR1 and CDR2 (germline): SNHLY, FYNNEI. CDR3 size: 15 residues. The ends lost 7 bases at V and 2 bases at J; junction bases unmatched: 9. Patients were ineligible given autoimmune disease history or systemic immunosuppression. The V and J genes are TRBV2 and TRBJ1-2; 8 nucleotides match TRBD1. The source was CD4+ or CD8+ T cells sorted from blood, collected in a trial of the OX40 agonist ivuxolimab. The TCR comes from an adult with an advanced solid tumor such as melanoma, head and neck, liver or kidney cancer. CDR3 DNA sequence: TGTGCCAGCATCCCACTGGGACAGGTGAACTATGGCTACACCTTC. This sequence encodes CASIPLGQVNYGYTF.